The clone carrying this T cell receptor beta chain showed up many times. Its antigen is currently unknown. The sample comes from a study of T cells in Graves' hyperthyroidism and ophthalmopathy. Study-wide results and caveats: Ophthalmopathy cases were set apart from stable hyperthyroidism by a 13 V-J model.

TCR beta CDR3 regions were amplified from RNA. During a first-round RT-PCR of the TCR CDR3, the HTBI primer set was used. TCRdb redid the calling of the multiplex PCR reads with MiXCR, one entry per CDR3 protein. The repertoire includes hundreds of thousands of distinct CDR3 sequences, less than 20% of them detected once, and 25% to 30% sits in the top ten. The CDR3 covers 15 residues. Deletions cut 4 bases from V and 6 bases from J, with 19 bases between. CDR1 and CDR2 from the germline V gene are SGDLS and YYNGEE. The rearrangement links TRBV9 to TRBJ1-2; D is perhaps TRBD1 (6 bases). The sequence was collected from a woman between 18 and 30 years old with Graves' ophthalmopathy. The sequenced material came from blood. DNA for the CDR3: TGTGCCAGCAGCCCCCCAGGACAGCCGGGGCATGGCTACACCTTC. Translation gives CASSPPGQPGHGYTF.